The rows below give T cell receptor beta chains drawn from one sample of a study of T cell responses to AZD1222 COVID-19 vaccine. Sequencing was performed with immunoSEQ multiplex PCR; in TCRdb, only in-frame clones are kept and a portion is missing. The data hold approximately 110,000 clones, with about 88% observed a single time. The starting material was peripheral blood, obtained on day 0 of AZD1222 vaccination. Receptors originate from an adult in good health. Each CDR3 is given with its conserved first and last residue. A D gene is named only where the DNA matches it firmly. Rows may omit the clone size; those that give it use once, few, many or a size class.

size	V	J	D	CDR3	DNA
-	TRBV19	TRBJ1-2	TRBD1	CASSNRDRWTNYGYTF	TGTGCCAGTAGTAATAGGGACAGGTGGACTAACTATGGCTACACCTTC
-	TRBV6-5	TRBJ1-1	-	CASSYSQFGTEAFF	TGTGCCAGCAGTTACTCCCAGTTCGGCACTGAAGCTTTCTTT
-	TRBV7-6	TRBJ2-7	-	CASSLREVYEQYF	TGTGCCAGCAGCTTACGCGAAGTCTACGAGCAGTACTTC
-	TRBV7-2	TRBJ2-2	TRBD1	CASSLFPQGANTGELFF	TGTGCCAGCAGCTTATTCCCACAGGGGGCGAACACCGGGGAGCTGTTTTTT
-	TRBV15	TRBJ1-4	-	CATPGIGDEKLFF	TGTGCCACCCCCGGGATTGGCGATGAAAAACTGTTTTTT
-	TRBV5-1	TRBJ1-2	-	CASSLDRGEDGYTF	TGCGCCAGCAGCTTGGATAGGGGTGAGGATGGCTACACCTTC
-	TRBV19	TRBJ2-2	-	CASTERWGNTGELFF	TGTGCCAGTACCGAAAGGTGGGGGAACACCGGGGAGCTGTTTTTT
-	TRBV3-1/TRBV3-2	TRBJ2-3	TRBD2	CASSHDRAGLAGALGRDTQYF	TGTGCCAGCAGCCACGACCGGGCGGGACTAGCGGGAGCATTGGGAAGGGATACGCAGTATTTT
-	TRBV7-2	TRBJ1-2	TRBD1	CASSLDGTGGVFYGYTF	TGTGCCAGCAGCTTAGACGGGACAGGGGGCGTCTTCTATGGCTACACCTTC
-	TRBV5-1	TRBJ2-7	TRBD1	CASSLETGGIGEQYF	TGCGCCAGCAGCTTGGAGACAGGGGGGATTGGGGAGCAGTACTTC
-	TRBV27	TRBJ1-6	-	CASSLSWAPNSPLHF	TGTGCCAGCAGTTTATCCTGGGCCCCTAATTCACCCCTCCACTTT
-	TRBV14	TRBJ2-1	TRBD2	CASSPTSGRVDNEQFF	TGTGCCAGCAGCCCGACTAGCGGGAGGGTTGACAATGAGCAGTTCTTC
-	TRBV3-1/TRBV3-2	TRBJ2-3	-	CASSQGSPTDTQYF	TGTGCCAGCAGCCAAGGTAGCCCCACAGATACGCAGTATTTT
-	TRBV3-1/TRBV3-2	TRBJ2-7	-	CASSQAAGRSYEQYF	TGTGCCAGCAGCCAAGCGGCAGGACGCTCCTACGAGCAGTACTTC
once	TRBV28	TRBJ1-2	TRBD1	CASSSRRQGRPGYGYTF	TGTGCCAGCAGTTCCCGCCGACAGGGCCGCCCTGGCTATGGCTACACCTTC
-	TRBV2	TRBJ2-3	TRBD2	CASSVARGGSTDTQYF	TGTGCCAGCAGTGTGGCGCGGGGGGGCAGCACAGATACGCAGTATTTT
-	TRBV30	TRBJ1-6	TRBD1	CAWKDRVVNSPLHF	TGTGCCTGGAAGGACAGGGTTGTCAATTCACCCCTCCACTTT
-	TRBV5-1	TRBJ1-6	-	CASSLVQGNSPLHF	TGCGCCAGCAGCTTGGTACAGGGTAATTCACCCCTCCACTTT
-	TRBV14	TRBJ2-5	-	CASRPSGTTEGTQYF	TGTGCCAGCAGACCTTCCGGGACCACTGAAGGGACCCAGTACTTC
few	TRBV29-1	TRBJ1-2	-	CSVELSRNYGYTF	TGCAGCGTTGAACTCTCGCGGAACTATGGCTACACCTTC
-	TRBV12-3/TRBV12-4	TRBJ2-5	-	CASRDFGETQYF	TGTGCCAGCAGGGACTTTGGGGAGACCCAGTACTTC
-	TRBV5-5	TRBJ1-3	TRBD1	CASSLLTGTGPGNTIYF	TGTGCCAGCAGCTTATTAACCGGGACAGGGCCCGGAAACACCATATATTTT
once	TRBV24-1	TRBJ1-1	TRBD1	CATRDRGDTEAFF	TGTGCCACCAGAGACAGGGGTGACACTGAAGCTTTCTTT
-	TRBV25-1	TRBJ2-1	TRBD2	CASSARLAGVRYNEQFF	TGTGCCAGCAGTGCGCGATTAGCGGGAGTACGATACAATGAGCAGTTCTTC
-	TRBV19	TRBJ2-1	-	CASRSHFGGEQFF	TGTGCCAGTAGATCCCACTTCGGGGGTGAGCAGTTCTTC
-	TRBV19	TRBJ1-5	TRBD1	CASTTGQFRSNQPQHF	TGTGCCAGTACCACGGGACAGTTCCGTAGCAATCAGCCCCAGCATTTT
-	TRBV21-1	TRBJ2-2	-	CASSTYPIGLAGRGTGELFF	TGTGCCAGCAGCACCTACCCGATTGGACTAGCGGGCCGAGGCACCGGGGAGCTGTTTTTT
few	TRBV28	TRBJ1-1	-	CASSSQGPEAFF	TGTGCCAGCAGTTCGCAGGGCCCTGAAGCTTTCTTT
-	TRBV28	TRBJ1-4	TRBD1	CASGTGFKLFF	TGTGCCAGCGGGACAGGGTTCAAACTGTTTTTT
-	TRBV5-4	TRBJ2-3	TRBD2	CASSSKRGDTDTQYF	TGTGCCAGCAGCTCCAAGCGGGGGGACACAGATACGCAGTATTTT
-	TRBV19	TRBJ2-7	TRBD1	CASSIGTGPYEQYF	TGTGCCAGTAGTATAGGGACAGGGCCCTACGAGCAGTACTTC
once	TRBV5-1	TRBJ2-3	-	CASSLEITDTQYF	TGCGCCAGCAGCTTGGAGATCACAGATACGCAGTATTTT
-	TRBV7-9	TRBJ2-7	-	CASSVLASAAYEQYF	TGTGCCAGCAGCGTACTAGCTTCGGCGGCCTACGAGCAGTACTTC
-	TRBV30	TRBJ1-2	-	CAWTLGRIRNYGYTF	TGTGCCTGGACCCTCGGACGGATCCGTAATTATGGCTACACCTTC
-	TRBV12-3/TRBV12-4	TRBJ2-3	TRBD1	CASSLVGGRKYF	TGTGCCAGCAGTTTAGTAGGGGGCAGAAAGTATTTT
-	TRBV19	TRBJ1-1	-	CASSFSDVAFF	TGTGCCAGTAGTTTCTCGGACGTGGCTTTCTTT
-	TRBV6-2/TRBV6-3	TRBJ1-6	-	CASSSQGPHNSPLHF	TGTGCCAGCAGCTCACAGGGACCTCATAATTCACCCCTCCACTTT
-	TRBV24-1	TRBJ1-4	-	CATTPPGGPRMGPTNEKLFF	TGTGCCACCACCCCCCCGGGCGGTCCCCGGATGGGTCCAACTAATGAAAAACTGTTTTTT
-	TRBV7-9	TRBJ1-2	TRBD1	CASSSWTGDHGYTF	TGTGCCAGCAGCTCCTGGACAGGGGATCATGGCTACACCTTC
-	TRBV2	TRBJ1-1	TRBD1	CASTRTGAPGTEAFF	TGTGCCAGCACCAGAACAGGGGCGCCGGGGACTGAAGCTTTCTTT
-	TRBV7-2	TRBJ2-2	TRBD2	CASSFSGGEGELFF	TGTGCCAGCAGCTTTAGCGGGGGGGAAGGGGAGCTGTTTTTT
-	TRBV9	TRBJ2-7	-	CASSVGLGLGSYEQYF	TGTGCCAGCAGCGTAGGGCTAGGGTTGGGCTCCTACGAGCAGTACTTC
-	TRBV2	TRBJ2-1	-	CASGLSTTGLADNEQFF	TGTGCCAGCGGCCTCTCGACGACGGGGTTAGCGGACAATGAGCAGTTCTTC
-	TRBV7-8	TRBJ1-4	-	CASSFGQGSEKLFF	TGTGCCAGCAGCTTTGGGCAGGGGAGTGAAAAACTGTTTTTT
-	TRBV5-4	TRBJ1-5	-	CASSLGPGGNQPQHF	TGTGCCAGCAGCTTGGGGCCGGGCGGCAATCAGCCCCAGCATTTT
-	TRBV3-1/TRBV3-2	TRBJ1-1	-	CASSRLRGTEAFF	TGTGCCAGCAGCCGGCTAAGGGGGACTGAAGCTTTCTTT
-	TRBV10-1	TRBJ2-1	TRBD2	CASSDVGSGGSFSYNEQFF	TGCGCCAGCAGTGACGTCGGTAGCGGGGGAAGCTTCTCCTACAATGAGCAGTTCTTC
-	TRBV7-9	TRBJ2-5	TRBD2	CASSTSGILETQYF	TGTGCCAGCAGCACTAGCGGGATACTGGAGACCCAGTACTTC
-	TRBV4-1	TRBJ1-1	-	CASSQIENTEAFF	TGCGCCAGCAGCCAAATAGAGAACACTGAAGCTTTCTTT
-	TRBV7-2	TRBJ1-2	-	CASSSAGGGYTF	TGTGCCAGCAGCTCCGCGGGGGGTGGCTACACCTTC
-	TRBV5-4	TRBJ1-3	-	CASSLTGREGNTIYF	TGTGCCAGCAGCCTAACGGGCAGGGAAGGAAACACCATATATTTT
-	TRBV19	TRBJ2-2	TRBD2	CASSQAGKNTGELFF	TGTGCCAGTAGTCAAGCGGGGAAGAACACCGGGGAGCTGTTTTTT
few	TRBV7-8	TRBJ2-7	-	CASSLGGPYEQYF	TGTGCCAGCAGCTTAGGGGGCCCCTACGAGCAGTACTTC
once	TRBV6-5	TRBJ1-1	-	CASSYFFSRTEAFF	TGTGCCAGCAGTTACTTTTTTTCGAGGACTGAAGCTTTCTTT